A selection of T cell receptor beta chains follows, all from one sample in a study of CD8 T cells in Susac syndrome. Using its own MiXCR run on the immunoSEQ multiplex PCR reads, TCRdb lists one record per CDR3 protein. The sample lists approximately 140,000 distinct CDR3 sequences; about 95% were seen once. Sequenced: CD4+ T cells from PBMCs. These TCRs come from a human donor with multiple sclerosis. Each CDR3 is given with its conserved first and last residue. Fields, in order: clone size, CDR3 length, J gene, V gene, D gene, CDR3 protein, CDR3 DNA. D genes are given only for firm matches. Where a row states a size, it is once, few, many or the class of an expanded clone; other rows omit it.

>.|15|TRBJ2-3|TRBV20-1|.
CSARELLLSTDTQYF
TGCAGTGCTAGAGAGCTCCTACTGAGCACAGATACGCAGTATTTT
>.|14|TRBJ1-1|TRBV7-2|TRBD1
CASSRQGSDTEAFF
TGTGCCAGCAGCCGACAGGGCTCCGACACTGAAGCTTTCTTT
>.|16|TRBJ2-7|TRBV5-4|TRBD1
CASSRHSGTGPYEQYF
TGTGCCAGCAGTAGACATTCCGGGACAGGACCCTACGAGCAGTACTTC
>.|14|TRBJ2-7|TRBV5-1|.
CASSLARIGREQYF
TGCGCCAGCAGCTTGGCCCGGATAGGGCGCGAGCAGTACTTC
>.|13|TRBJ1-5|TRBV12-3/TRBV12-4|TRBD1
CASTDRDNQPQHF
TGTGCCAGCACCGACAGGGATAATCAGCCCCAGCATTTT
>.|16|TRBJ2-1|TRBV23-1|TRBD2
CASSHTWGLYYNEQFF
TGCGCCAGCAGTCACACCTGGGGACTATACTACAATGAGCAGTTCTTC
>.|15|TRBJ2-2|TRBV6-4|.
CASRPSDSPTGELFF
TGTGCCAGCAGGCCATCGGACAGTCCCACCGGGGAGCTGTTTTTT
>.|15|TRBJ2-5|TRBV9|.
CASSVAAGLRETQYF
TGTGCCAGCAGCGTAGCTGCAGGGCTCCGGGAGACCCAGTACTTC
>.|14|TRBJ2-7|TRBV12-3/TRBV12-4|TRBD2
CASRTSGGVYEQYF
TGTGCCAGCAGGACTAGCGGGGGTGTCTACGAGCAGTACTTC
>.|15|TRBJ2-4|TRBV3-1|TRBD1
CASSQVGTGKNIQYF
TGTGCCAGCAGCCAAGTAGGGACAGGGAAAAACATTCAGTACTTC
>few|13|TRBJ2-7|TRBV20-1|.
CSALDRGSYEQYF
TGCAGTGCTTTGGACAGAGGCTCCTACGAGCAGTACTTC
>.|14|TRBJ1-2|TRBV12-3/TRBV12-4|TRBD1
CATIKGGQGNGYTF
TGTGCCACCATTAAAGGCGGACAGGGAAATGGCTACACCTTC
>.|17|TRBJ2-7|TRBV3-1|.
CASSPASLQPKSYEQYF
TGTGCCAGCAGCCCCGCTTCCCTACAGCCCAAATCCTACGAGCAGTACTTC
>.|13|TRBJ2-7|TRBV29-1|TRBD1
CSAGTGQPYEQYF
TGCAGCGCCGGGACAGGCCAACCCTACGAGCAGTACTTC
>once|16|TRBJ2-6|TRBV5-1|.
CASSSDQRAGANVLTF
TGCGCCAGCAGTTCTGATCAGAGGGCTGGGGCCAACGTCCTGACTTTC
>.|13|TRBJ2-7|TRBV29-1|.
CSANRRGSYEQYF
TGCAGCGCCAACAGACGGGGCTCCTACGAGCAGTACTTC
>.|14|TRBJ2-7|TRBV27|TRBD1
CASSRGDRREEQYF
TGTGCCAGCTCCAGAGGGGACAGGCGAGAGGAGCAGTACTTC
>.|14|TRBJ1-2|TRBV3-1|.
CASSQDIAGTGYTF
TGTGCCAGCAGCCAAGATATCGCGGGAACGGGCTACACCTTC
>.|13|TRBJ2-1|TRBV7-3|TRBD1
CASSSDRDNEQFF
TGTGCCAGCAGCTCGGACAGGGACAATGAGCAGTTCTTC
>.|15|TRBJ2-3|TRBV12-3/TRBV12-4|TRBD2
CASRGLAGGTDTQYF
TGTGCCAGCAGGGGACTAGCGGGGGGAACAGATACGCAGTATTTT
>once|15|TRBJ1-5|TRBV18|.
CASSPGGGTLEPQHF
TGTGCCAGCTCACCTGGGGGGGGGACCCTGGAGCCCCAGCATTTT
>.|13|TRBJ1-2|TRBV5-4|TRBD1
CASRSDRGHGYTF
TGTGCCAGCAGGAGCGACAGGGGGCATGGCTACACCTTC
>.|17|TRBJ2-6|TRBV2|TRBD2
CASSSGLARSGANVLTF
TGTGCCAGCAGTAGCGGACTAGCCCGATCTGGGGCCAACGTCCTGACTTTC
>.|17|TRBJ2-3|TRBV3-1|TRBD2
CASSARLAGGSTDTQYF
TGTGCCAGCAGCGCAAGACTAGCGGGAGGTTCCACAGATACGCAGTATTTT
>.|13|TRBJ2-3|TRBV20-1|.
CSANPPSTDTQYF
TGCAGTGCTAATCCCCCTAGCACAGATACGCAGTATTTT
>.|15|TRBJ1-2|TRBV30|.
CAWSRPDIPSIGYTF
TGTGCCTGGAGTAGGCCCGACATCCCATCGATCGGCTACACCTTC
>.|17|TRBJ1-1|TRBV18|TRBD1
CASSPLPRGEMNTEAFF
TGTGCCAGCTCACCACTGCCCAGGGGGGAGATGAACACTGAAGCTTTCTTT
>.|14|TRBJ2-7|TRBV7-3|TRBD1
CASKRDSTTYEQYF
TGTGCCAGCAAAAGGGACAGTACAACCTACGAGCAGTACTTC
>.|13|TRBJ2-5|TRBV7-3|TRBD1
CASSQGAEETQYF
TGTGCCAGCAGTCAGGGGGCTGAGGAGACCCAGTACTTC
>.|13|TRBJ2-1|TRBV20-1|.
CSARLNRGHEQFF
TGCAGTGCTAGACTAAATAGAGGGCATGAGCAGTTCTTC
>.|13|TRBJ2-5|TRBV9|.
CASSVGLKETQYF
TGTGCCAGCAGCGTAGGCTTAAAGGAGACCCAGTACTTC
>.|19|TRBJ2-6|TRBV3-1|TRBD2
CASTPSGRAGGSGANVLTF
TGTGCCAGCACCCCTAGCGGGAGGGCCGGAGGGAGCGGGGCCAACGTCCTGACTTTC
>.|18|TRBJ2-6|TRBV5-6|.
CASSLKMWTFNGANVLTF
TGTGCCAGCAGCTTGAAAATGTGGACCTTCAATGGGGCCAACGTCCTGACTTTC
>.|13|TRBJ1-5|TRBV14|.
CASSREGYQPQHF
TGTGCCAGCAGCCGAGAGGGCTATCAGCCCCAGCATTTT
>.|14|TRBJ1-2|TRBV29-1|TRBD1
CSVEQGAANYGYTF
TGCAGCGTTGAACAGGGGGCCGCTAACTATGGCTACACCTTC
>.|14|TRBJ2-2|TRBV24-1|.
CATRGPPGTGELFF
TGTGCCACCAGAGGCCCCCCCGGCACCGGGGAGCTGTTTTTT